This T cell receptor (beta chain) was obtained from a study of blood T cell repertoires in COVID-19. For the study at large: T cells, B-cell-depleted T cells, or PBMCs supplied cDNA or gDNA.

The V gene's germline CDR1 is MGHDK and CDR2 SYGVNS. This CDR3 is built from 14 residues. V shed 5 bases, J shed 4 bases, and the junction held 5 bases outside the gene matches. Per the original data handling: Quantification of nucleated cells was approximated via reference gene primer amplification. Profiling relied on immunoSEQ multiplex PCR, and the TCRdb table lists in-frame clones only, not all of them. V, J and clone size reflect that table, while D and trimming were determined from the DNA. This table holds 20,000 to 25,000 clones, about four fifths found once. Sequenced input: peripheral blood. The rearrangement joins TRBV25-1 to TRBJ1-2; 9 nucleotides agree with TRBD1. This sequence originates from a man between 35 and 55 years old with acute or convalescent COVID-19. The CDR3 region is CASSPPDRGYGYTF. The DNA of the CDR3 is TGTGCCAGCAGTCCACCGGACAGGGGCTATGGCTACACCTTC.